This entry lists 25 T cell receptor beta chains sequenced from one sample in a study of Graves' ophthalmopathy and Graves' hyperthyroidism. Using RNA transcripts, the TCR beta CDR3 regions were amplified. Scientists carried out first-round RT-PCR using HTBI primers and then a second-round multiplex PCR. TCRdb reprocessed the multiplex PCR reads via MiXCR and lists one record per CDR3 protein. The sample has almost 750,000 distinct CDR3 sequences, 40% seen once. The sample consisted of peripheral blood. These receptors were collected from an adult man with Graves' ophthalmopathy.

The chain has TRBV5-1 and TRBJ2-2; D is unresolved. The CDR3 contains 17 residues. In germline, CDR1 is SGHRS, CDR2 YFSETQ. With 0 bases removed from V and 0 bases from J, the gap between germline ends came to 12 bases. CDR3 DNA: TGCGCCAGCAGCTTGGAGGCGGTGGGCCCGAACACCGGGGAGCTGTTTTTT. Its translation is CASSLEAVGPNTGELFF.

Written as DNA, the CDR3 is TGTGCCAGCAGCCGGACAGGGGGCGAAAGAGCCGGGGAGCTGTTTTTT. Amino acids: CASSRTGGERAGELFF. J is TRBJ2-2 and V is TRBV7-9, with 11 bases identical to TRBD1. Germline CDR1 SEHNR, CDR2 FQNEAQ (reference sequence). This CDR3 comprises 16 residues. V gave up 5 bases and J gave up 6 bases; unmatched junction bases: 8.

This clonotype was counted many times. In nucleotides, the CDR3 is TGTGCCAGCAGCTTAGGGCAGGGAATCAACGAGCAGTACTTC. This codes for CASSLGQGINEQYF. The chain joins TRBV7-6 to TRBJ2-7; perhaps TRBD1 as D (5 bases). V was clipped by 1 base and J by 5 bases, with 12 bases between them. Germline V gene data show CDR1 as SGHVS and CDR2 as FNYEAQ. This CDR3 is 14 amino acids long.

Points on this clonotype: A read error may be the cause here, since a much bigger clone is one base away. J is TRBJ2-6 and V is TRBV12-3 or TRBV12-4, with TRBD1 identical over 10 bases. The trim removed 7 bases at V and 2 bases at J, leaving 2 bases unmatched. The CDR3 totals 15 residues. In nucleotides, the CDR3 is TGTGCCAGCACCGGGACAGGGGCTGGGGCCAACGTCCTGACTTTC. Translated, it gives CASTGTGAGANVLTF.

J is TRBJ2-7 and V is TRBV7-2; D is ambiguous. CDR1 is SGHTA and CDR2 is FQGNSA in the germline V gene. The germline V and J ends were trimmed by 3 bases and 5 bases, with 11 bases remaining between them. CDR3 length: 13 amino acids. In DNA form, the CDR3 reads TGTGCCAGCAGCTTCTTCGAGAGTAACGAGCAGTACTTC. Amino acid sequence: CASSFFESNEQYF.

The CDR3 DNA is TGTGCCAGCAGCCTGGGCAGTACAAGCACCGGGGAGCTGTTTTTT. Amino acids: CASSLGSTSTGELFF. The J gene is TRBJ2-2, the V gene TRBV7-2; D is unclear. V lost 5 bases, J lost 4 bases, and 14 bases lay in between. This CDR3 has 15 residues. Germline CDR1 SGHTA, CDR2 FQGNSA.

In this sample, this clonotype turned up a few times. The chain joins TRBV2 to TRBJ2-7; D call uncertain. CDR3 length equals 13 residues. V was cut by 3 bases and J by 2 bases, with 8 bases left in between. CDR1 SNHLY and CDR2 FYNNEI come from the germline V gene. Here the CDR3 reads CASSDSPAYEQYF. DNA of the CDR3: TGTGCCAGCAGTGACAGCCCGGCCTACGAGCAGTACTTC.

The chain links TRBV19 to TRBJ1-4; 7 bases match TRBD1. The germline CDR1 and CDR2 sequences are LNHDA and SQIVND (reference sequence). The CDR3 length is 15 residues. V trimming: 11 bases; J trimming: 10 bases; junction bases outside the gene matches: 19. As DNA, the CDR3 is TGTGCCTGGAGCCGAACGACAGGGAGGGAAGGAAAACTGTTTTTT. Translation: CAWSRTTGREGKLFF.

The chain is built from TRBV9 and TRBJ1-1; D remains ambiguous. This CDR3 is built from 14 residues. The germline V and J ends were trimmed by 0 bases and 5 bases, with 11 bases remaining between them. Germline V gene data show CDR1 as SGDLS and CDR2 as YYNGEE. The CDR3 sequence is CASSVGSAGTEAFF. The CDR3 DNA reads TGTGCCAGCAGCGTAGGTTCAGCGGGTACTGAAGCTTTCTTT.

This clonotype was observed many times. The rearrangement uses TRBV19 and TRBJ1-5; D is unclear. The germline CDR1 and CDR2 sequences are LNHDA and SQIVND (reference sequence). Trimming removed 2 bases at V and 5 bases at J, with 16 bases between. The CDR3 runs to 16 residues. CDR3 coding DNA: TGTGCCAGTAGTATACAGGCCCCACCGGGCGATCAGCCCCAGCATTTT. As protein: CASSIQAPPGDQPQHF.

The chain uses TRBV7-8 and TRBJ2-7; TRBD2 aligns across 11 bases. Germline CDR1 reads SGHVS; CDR2 reads FQNEAQ. V was pared by 1 base and J by 7 bases, with 6 bases of the junction left unmatched. This CDR3 has 15 amino acids. CDR3 region: CASSLDRLAGGEQYF. CDR3 nucleotides: TGTGCCAGCAGCTTAGACCGGCTAGCGGGAGGAGAGCAGTACTTC. Filled out from reference TRBV7-8 and TRBJ2-7, the complete variable domain reads GAGVSQSPRYKVAKRGQDVALRCDPISGHVSLFWYQQALGQGPEFLTYFQNEAQLDKSGLPSDRFFAERPEGSVSTLKIQRTQQEDSAVYLCASSLDRLAGGEQYFGPGTRLTVT.

The chain employs TRBV25-1 and TRBJ2-5, with D hard to call. Germline V CDR1 and CDR2: MGHDK, SYGVNS. This CDR3 is 14 amino acids long. Deletions cut 6 bases from V and 1 base from J, with 12 bases between. CDR3 sequence: CASSRRGPQETQYF. The CDR3 DNA follows: TGTGCCAGCAGCCGCCGAGGCCCCCAAGAGACCCAGTACTTC.

This clonotype occurred many times. This chain uses TRBV2 with TRBJ2-7; the match to TRBD1 covers 9 bases. There are 13 residues in the CDR3. Losses at the gene ends were 6 bases for V and 3 bases for J; bases not matched to a gene: 3. Germline lookup yields CDR1 SNHLY and CDR2 FYNNEI. CDR3 in DNA: TGTGCCAGCAGCTCGACAGGGGGCTACGAGCAGTACTTC. Its translation is CASSSTGGYEQYF.

The chain combines TRBV4-3 with TRBJ2-7; possibly TRBD2 for D (5 bases). Germline V lookup: CDR1 LGHNA, CDR2 YSLEER. This CDR3 comprises 13 residues. V dropped 1 base and J dropped 6 bases, with 10 bases sitting between them. The CDR3 loop reads CASSQVTRGEQYF. The CDR3 coding sequence is TGCGCCAGCAGCCAAGTAACTCGGGGCGAGCAGTACTTC.

This clonotype was counted only a few times. The rearrangement uses TRBV2 and TRBJ2-5; D possibly corresponds to TRBD2 (7 bases). The CDR3 contains 15 residues. V was shortened by 6 bases and J by 3 bases, with 17 bases between the two germline ends. Germline V lookup: CDR1 SNHLY, CDR2 FYNNEI. CDR3 loop: CASSLDGGQEETQYF. The CDR3 region has the DNA TGTGCCAGCAGCTTGGACGGGGGGCAGGAAGAGACCCAGTACTTC.

The chain has TRBV6-5 and TRBJ1-2; D is perhaps TRBD1 (5 bases). The V end lost 6 bases, the J end lost 8 bases, and 13 bases lay between the germline ends. Germline V gives CDR1 MNHEY, CDR2 SVGAGI. The CDR3 length is 12 residues. The CDR3 protein is CASSLRGEGYTF. CDR3 DNA: TGTGCCAGCAGCCTCCGGGGGGAGGGCTACACCTTC.

This clonotype appeared many times. The chain links TRBV7-6 to TRBJ2-2; D ambiguous. Germline-derived CDR1 and CDR2 are SGHVS and FNYEAQ. The length of the CDR3 is 15 residues. The germline V and J ends were trimmed by 3 bases and 0 bases, with 8 bases remaining between them. The CDR3 loop reads CASSLDGSNTGELFF. Written as DNA, the CDR3 is TGTGCCAGCAGCTTGGACGGATCGAACACCGGGGAGCTGTTTTTT. The full variable domain, rest sourced from reference TRBV7-6 and TRBJ2-2, is GAGVSQSPRYKVTKRGQDVALRCDPISGHVSLYWYRQALGQGPEFLTYFNYEAQQDKSGLPNDRFSAERPEGSISTLTIQRTEQRDSAMYRCASSLDGSNTGELFFGEGSRLTVL.

J is TRBJ1-2 and V is TRBV20-1, with D perhaps matching TRBD1 (5 bases). CDR3 length equals 13 residues. The V gene's germline CDR1 is DFQATT and CDR2 SNEGSKA (reference sequence). V lost 6 bases to trimming and J lost 4 bases, with 15 bases between them. The CDR3 protein is CSAPQGRGYGYTF. DNA for the CDR3: TGCAGTGCCCCCCAGGGAAGGGGCTATGGCTACACCTTC.

This chain uses TRBV6-1 with TRBJ2-7, with 7 bases identical to TRBD2. The CDR3 runs to 16 residues. Trimming took 5 bases from V and 0 from J; bases not matched to a gene: 10. Germline V lookup: CDR1 MNHNS, CDR2 SASEGT. The CDR3 sequence: CASSSRLAGSSYEQYF. The CDR3, as DNA: TGTGCCAGCAGTTCACGACTAGCTGGAAGCTCCTACGAGCAGTACTTC.

The V gene is TRBV7-9, the J gene TRBJ2-5, with D uncertain. CDR1 SEHNR and CDR2 FQNEAQ come from the germline V gene (reference sequence). The CDR3 loop spans 12 amino acids. The V and J ends lost 8 bases and 5 bases respectively, with 12 bases between them. CDR3 in DNA: TGTGCCAGCGGCTACCTGAGGGAGACCCAGTACTTC. It codes for CASGYLRETQYF.

J is TRBJ2-2 and V is TRBV7-9; D is possibly TRBD1 (6 bases). This CDR3 has 15 residues. Trimming stripped 3 bases from V and 2 bases from J, with 10 bases between. The germline CDR1 and CDR2 sequences are SEHNR and FQNEAQ (reference sequence). The CDR3 region is CASSFGGPNTGELFF. For the CDR3, the DNA is TGTGCCAGCAGCTTTGGGGGCCCTAACACCGGGGAGCTGTTTTTT.

The CDR3 DNA reads TGTGCCATCAGTGAGTCGGGCCAAGGGGAGACTTTCTTT. This translates into CAISESGQGETFF. The chain recombines TRBV10-3 with TRBJ1-1; TRBD1 might be the D (5 bases). Trimming cost V 0 bases and J 12 bases, with 14 bases left between them. CDR3 length equals 13 residues. CDR1 is ENHRY, CDR2 SYGVKD, per germline.

V gene TRBV29-1 combines with J gene TRBJ1-6, with D possibly TRBD1 on 6 matching bases. This CDR3 comprises 12 residues. Germline CDR1 SQVTM, CDR2 ANQGSEA. Between the trimmed V and J ends, which lost 7 bases and 11 bases, there was a span of 15 bases. CDR3 protein: CSGSGHGTPLHF. The CDR3 nucleotides are TGCAGCGGATCGGGACACGGGACACCCCTCCACTTT.

The chain joins TRBV25-1 to TRBJ2-2; D ambiguous. This CDR3 region has 13 residues. The V and J ends lost 2 bases and 10 bases respectively, with 11 bases between them. The V gene's germline CDR1 is MGHDK and CDR2 SYGVNS. Written as DNA, the CDR3 is TGTGCCAGCAGTGAACGTGGTGGTATGGAGCTGTTTTTT. Protein product: CASSERGGMELFF.

This clonotype occurred many times. V is TRBV25-1 and J is TRBJ1-1, with D hard to call. The germline gives CDR1 MGHDK, CDR2 SYGVNS. Trimming pared 4 bases from V and 3 bases from J, leaving 12 bases between. The CDR3 contains 14 residues. CDR3 nucleotides: TGTGCCAGCAGTGGGTCCGTGCTGGACACTGAAGCTTTCTTT. This sequence encodes CASSGSVLDTEAFF.